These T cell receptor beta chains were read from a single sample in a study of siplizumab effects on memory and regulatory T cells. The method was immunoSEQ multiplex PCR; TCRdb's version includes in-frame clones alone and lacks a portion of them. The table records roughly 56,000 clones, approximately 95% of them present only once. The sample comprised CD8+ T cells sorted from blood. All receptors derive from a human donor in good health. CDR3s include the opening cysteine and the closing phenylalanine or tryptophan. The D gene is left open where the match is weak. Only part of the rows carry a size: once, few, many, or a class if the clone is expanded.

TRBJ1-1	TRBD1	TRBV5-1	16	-	TGCGCCAGCAGCTCCTGGGACAGTGGCGAGGACACTGAAGCTTTCTTT	CASSSWDSGEDTEAFF
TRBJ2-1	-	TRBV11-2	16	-	TGTGCCAGCAGCTTAGTTGGTAGCCTTAAAGCGTATGAGCAGTTCTTC	CASSLVGSLKAYEQFF
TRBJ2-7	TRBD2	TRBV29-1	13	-	TGCAGCGTCCTTAGCGGGAGGGCCAACGAGCAGTACTTC	CSVLSGRANEQYF
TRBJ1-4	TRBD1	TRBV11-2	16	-	TGTGCCAGCAGCTTAGACAGACAGGGGGCTGAGGAAAAACTGTTTTTT	CASSLDRQGAEEKLFF
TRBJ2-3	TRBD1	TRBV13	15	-	TGTGCCAGCAGGCCAACAGGGGGCAACACAGATACGCAGTATTTT	CASRPTGGNTDTQYF
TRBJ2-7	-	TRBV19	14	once	TGTGCCAGTAGTATCTACGGAAGCTCCTACGAGCAGTACTTC	CASSIYGSSYEQYF
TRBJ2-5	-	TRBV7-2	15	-	TGTGCCAGCAGCTTAGCCTCGCGCTTTCAAGAGACCCAGTACTTC	CASSLASRFQETQYF
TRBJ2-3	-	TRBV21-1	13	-	TGTGCCACCCCGGGACCCGGGGAAGATACGCAGTATTTT	CATPGPGEDTQYF
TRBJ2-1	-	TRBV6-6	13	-	TGTGCCAGCAGACTCGGCCCCCTCGATGAGCAGTTCTTC	CASRLGPLDEQFF
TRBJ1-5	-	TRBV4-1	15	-	TGCGCCAGCAGCCAAAGGGTTTATAGCAATCAGCCCCAGCATTTT	CASSQRVYSNQPQHF
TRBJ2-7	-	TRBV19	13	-	TGTGCCAGTAGTGCCGGGACCTCCTACGAGCAGTACTTC	CASSAGTSYEQYF
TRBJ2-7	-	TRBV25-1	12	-	TGTGCCAGCAGTGAAAACTCCTACGAGCAGTACTTC	CASSENSYEQYF
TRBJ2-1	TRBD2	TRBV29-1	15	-	TGCAGCGTTGGCCAACTAGCGGGAGGGTCCAATGAGCAGTTCTTC	CSVGQLAGGSNEQFF
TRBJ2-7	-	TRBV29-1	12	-	TGCAGCGGAATCGCCAGGGGTCTCGAGCAGTACTTC	CSGIARGLEQYF
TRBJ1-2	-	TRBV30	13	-	TGTGCCTGGAGTGTCATCACAGGGTCTGGCTACACCTTC	CAWSVITGSGYTF
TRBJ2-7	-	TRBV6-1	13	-	TGTGCCAGCAGCCAATACCGCGGGGACGAGCAGTACTTC	CASSQYRGDEQYF
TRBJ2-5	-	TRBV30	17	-	TGTGCCTGGAGTATCTTTTCTAGCGAGGAAACCCAAGAGACCCAGTACTTC	CAWSIFSSEETQETQYF
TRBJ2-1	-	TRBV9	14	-	TGTGCCAGCAGCGATCCACGAGGGTACAATGAGCAGTTCTTC	CASSDPRGYNEQFF
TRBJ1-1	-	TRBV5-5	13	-	TGTGCCAGCACCGAGGGATGGGCCACTGAAGCTTTCTTT	CASTEGWATEAFF
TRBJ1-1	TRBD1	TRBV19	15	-	TGTGCCAGTAGTGCCCGACAGGGGGCTAACTCCGAAGCTTTCTTT	CASSARQGANSEAFF
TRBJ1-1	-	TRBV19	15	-	TGTGCCAGTAGTGATCTCGGGAATTGGAACACTGAAGCTTTCTTT	CASSDLGNWNTEAFF
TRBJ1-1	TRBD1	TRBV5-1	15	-	TGCGCCAGCAGCTTGGGGGACAGGGGGAACACTGAAGCTTTCTTT	CASSLGDRGNTEAFF
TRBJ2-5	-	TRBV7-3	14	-	TGTGCCAGCAGCCCGTTTCAAGGGTGGGAGACCCAGTACTTC	CASSPFQGWETQYF
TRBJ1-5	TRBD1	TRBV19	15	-	TGTGCCAGTAGTTCGGGACAGGGCATCAATCAGCCCCAGCATTTT	CASSSGQGINQPQHF
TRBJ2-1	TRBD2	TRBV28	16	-	TGTGCCAGCAGTTCCACTAGCGGCCAAAACTACAATGAGCAGTTCTTC	CASSSTSGQNYNEQFF
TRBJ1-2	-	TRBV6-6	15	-	TGTGCCAGCAGTTACTCGCTGCTGGGAAACTATGGCTACACCTTC	CASSYSLLGNYGYTF
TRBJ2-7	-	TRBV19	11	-	TGTGCCACCGGAGTGGGTTACGAGCAGTACTTC	CATGVGYEQYF
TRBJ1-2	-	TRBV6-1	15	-	TGTGCCAGCAGTGAAGAAGCGTCGGCGGTCTATGGCTACACCTTC	CASSEEASAVYGYTF
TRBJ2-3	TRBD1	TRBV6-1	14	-	TGTGCCAGCAGTGAAGGGACAGGGGCAGATACGCAGTATTTT	CASSEGTGADTQYF
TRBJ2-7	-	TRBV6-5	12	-	TGTGCCAGCAGTTACGGTGGGAACGAGCAGTACTTC	CASSYGGNEQYF
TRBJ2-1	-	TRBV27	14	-	TGTGCCAGCAGTCCCCCCCAGACCAACAATGAGCAGTTCTTC	CASSPPQTNNEQFF
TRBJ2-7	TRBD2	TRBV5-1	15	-	TGCGCCAGCAGATCAGATAGCGGGACCTCCTACGAGCAGTACTTC	CASRSDSGTSYEQYF
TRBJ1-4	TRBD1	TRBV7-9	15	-	TGTGCCAGCAGCTATACCGGGACAGGGGGCGAAAAACTGTTTTTT	CASSYTGTGGEKLFF
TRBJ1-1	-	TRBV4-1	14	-	TGCGCCAGCAGCCAAGAACTGGGCACCACTGAAGCTTTCTTT	CASSQELGTTEAFF
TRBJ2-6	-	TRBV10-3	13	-	TGTGCCATCAGTGAGTACGCAGGGGACGTCCTGACTTTC	CAISEYAGDVLTF
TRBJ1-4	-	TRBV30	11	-	TGTGCCTGGAGTGTGGAAGGTGTGCTGTTTTTT	CAWSVEGVLFF
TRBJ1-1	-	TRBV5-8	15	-	TGTGCCAGCAGCTTGGCCCCCGGACAGTACACTGAAGCTTTCTTT	CASSLAPGQYTEAFF
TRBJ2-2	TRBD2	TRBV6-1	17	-	TGTGCCAGCAGTGAACTAGCGGGAGGGCCGGGCACCGGGGAGCTGTTTTTT	CASSELAGGPGTGELFF
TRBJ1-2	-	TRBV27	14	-	TGTGCCAGCAGTCCTTCGGACACTAACTATGGCTACACCTTC	CASSPSDTNYGYTF
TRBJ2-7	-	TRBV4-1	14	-	TGCGCCAGCAGCCAAACTCAAGGTCCTGACGAGCAGTACTTC	CASSQTQGPDEQYF
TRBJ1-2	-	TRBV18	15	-	TGTGCCAGCTCACCTGGGGGGCGTACAAACTATGGCTACACCTTC	CASSPGGRTNYGYTF
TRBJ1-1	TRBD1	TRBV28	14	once	TGTGCCAGCAGGAAGACAGGGGGAGGGACTGAAGCTTTCTTT	CASRKTGGGTEAFF
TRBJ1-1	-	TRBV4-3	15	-	TGCGCCAGCAGCCAAGATATAACTGGGAACACTGAAGCTTTCTTT	CASSQDITGNTEAFF
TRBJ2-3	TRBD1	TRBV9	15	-	TGTGCCAGCAGCGTATCAGGGGGCGTCGCAGATACGCAGTATTTT	CASSVSGGVADTQYF
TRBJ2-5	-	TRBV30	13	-	TGTGCCTGGAGGGGGGGACTGGCAGAGACCCAGTACTTC	CAWRGGLAETQYF
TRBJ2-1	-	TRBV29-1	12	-	TGCAGCGTCCCGGGCTCCTACAATGAGCAGTTCTTC	CSVPGSYNEQFF
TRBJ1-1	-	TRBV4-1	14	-	TGCGCCAGCAGCCAAGAAGAGGGGGAGGCGGAAGCTTTCTTT	CASSQEEGEAEAFF
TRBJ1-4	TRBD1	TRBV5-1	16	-	TGCGCCAGCAGCTCCGAACAGGGGGCTTCTAATGAAAAACTGTTTTTT	CASSSEQGASNEKLFF
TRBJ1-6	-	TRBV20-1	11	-	TGCAGTGCTAGGGATGTGTCACCCCTCCACTTT	CSARDVSPLHF
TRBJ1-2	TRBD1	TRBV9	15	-	TGTGCCAGCAGCGTTGGGACAGGGGGTCGTTATGGCTACACCTTC	CASSVGTGGRYGYTF
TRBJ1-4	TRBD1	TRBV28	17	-	TGTGCCAGCAGTTTATCGGGACAGGGGGCTTTGAATGAAAAACTGTTTTTT	CASSLSGQGALNEKLFF
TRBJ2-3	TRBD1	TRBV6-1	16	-	TGTGCCAGCAGTGAACGGTGGGCAGGGGGCGCAGATACGCAGTATTTT	CASSERWAGGADTQYF
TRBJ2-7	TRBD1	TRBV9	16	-	TGTGCCAGCAGCTATACACCGGGACAGGGGGCCTACGAGCAGTACTTC	CASSYTPGQGAYEQYF
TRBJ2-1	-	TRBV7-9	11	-	TGTGCCAGCAGCTTGTCCGGAGAGCAGTTCTTC	CASSLSGEQFF
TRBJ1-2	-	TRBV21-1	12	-	TGTGCCAGCGGGGGGGGATCGGATGGCTACACCTTC	CASGGGSDGYTF